This T cell receptor (beta chain) was retrieved from a study of cytomegalovirus exposure and HLA in healthy donors. Overall study results and limits: Diagnosis of cytomegalovirus status made by the classifier reportedly showed high specificity and sensitivity.

PCR used 60 Vbeta primers and 13 Jbeta primers. Sequencing was performed with immunoSEQ multiplex PCR; in TCRdb, only in-frame clones are kept and a portion is missing. The table shows under 140,000 clones, with roughly 78% occurring only once. Deletions cut 5 bases from V and 3 bases from J, with 14 bases between. Germline loops: CDR1 PRHDT, CDR2 FYEKMQ (reference sequence). The CDR3 consists of 14 residues. In the case of this clone: Antigen unknown.

V usage is TRBV13 and J usage is TRBJ2-7; maybe TRBD1 (5 bases). The specimen sequenced was PBMCs. The sequence was collected from a young woman in good health and CMV-seronegative. The CDR3 nucleotides read TGTGCCAGCAGCCTTCAGGGATCCCGCTACGAGCAGTACTTC. This gives the protein CASSLQGSRYEQYF. Combining the CDR3 with reference TRBV13 and TRBJ2-7 gives the whole variable domain AAGVIQSPRHLIKEKRETATLKCYPIPRHDTVYWYQQGPGQDPQFLISFYEKMQSDKGSIPDRFSAQQFSDYHSELNMSSLELGDSALYFCASSLQGSRYEQYFGPGTRLTVT.